At least ten counts were recorded for the clone carrying this T cell receptor beta chain. What it recognizes is unknown. Via MiXCR, TCRdb re-called the 5' RACE reads, giving one row per CDR3 protein. The sample carries some 100,000 distinct CDR3 sequences, roughly 7.9% recorded once. Germline lookup yields CDR1 SGDLS and CDR2 YYNGEE. The length of the CDR3 is 17 residues. The V gene end was trimmed by 0 bases and the J gene end by 6 bases; junction bases not matched to a gene: 11. The data stem from a study of T cells after yellow fever vaccination. General study results and limits: Post-booster samples contained most primary-vaccination clones (around 95% CD4, roughly 88% CD8). Repertoires obtained by FACS sorting could include abundant clonotypes that entered as contaminants from the bulk population.

The source was CD4+ T cells sorted from PBMCs, collected more than 35 days after the first yellow fever vaccination. The receptor was isolated from a young man who received the YFV17D yellow fever vaccine. The chain carries TRBV9 and TRBJ2-2, with 7 nucleotides matching TRBD2. DNA of the CDR3: TGTGCCAGCAGCGTAGGGCGGGGAGGGCTCAAGGCCGGGGAGCTGTTTTTT. This gives the protein CASSVGRGGLKAGELFF.